The rows below give T cell receptor beta chains drawn from one sample of a study of blood T cells in healthy people across ages. TCRdb fed the 5' RACE reads into MiXCR, producing one record per CDR3 protein. The data contain 1.4 million or so distinct CDR3 sequences, approximately 42% of them seen just once; the ten biggest clones take up around 4%. The sequencing sample was made of blood. Source of these receptors: a woman aged 18-29 years in good health. Each CDR3 is given with its conserved first and last residue. D genes are given only for firm matches. The listing skips clone size in some rows; elsewhere it reads once, few, many or a size class.

j_gene | v_gene | d_gene | abundance | CDR3aa | CDR3nt
TRBJ1-3 | TRBV12-3/TRBV12-4 | TRBD1 | - | CASSPSGTGANTIYF | TGTGCCAGCAGTCCCTCCGGGACAGGGGCAAACACCATATATTTT
TRBJ2-3 | TRBV4-3 | TRBD2 | - | CASRIRWSGASTDTQYF | TGCGCCAGCAGGATCAGATGGAGCGGGGCTAGCACAGATACGCAGTATTTT
TRBJ2-7 | TRBV2 | - | - | CASSEGFEQYF | TGTGCCAGCAGTGAGGGGTTCGAGCAGTACTTC
TRBJ2-7 | TRBV29-1 | - | - | CSVEASHSYEQYF | TGCAGCGTTGAGGCAAGCCATTCCTACGAGCAGTACTTC
TRBJ2-1 | TRBV20-1 | - | - | CSAMPPGLLAEQFF | TGCAGTGCTATGCCCCCGGGACTTCTCGCTGAGCAGTTCTTC
TRBJ2-1 | TRBV18 | TRBD1 | - | CASSPLTGGPNEQFF | TGTGCCAGCTCACCACTGACAGGGGGTCCGAATGAGCAGTTCTTC
TRBJ1-5 | TRBV27 | - | - | CASSPLDGDSNQPQHF | TGTGCCAGCAGCCCCCTGGACGGAGATAGCAATCAGCCCCAGCATTTT
TRBJ2-5 | TRBV7-2 | - | many | CASSGGFQETQYF | TGTGCCAGCAGTGGGGGGTTTCAAGAGACCCAGTACTTC
TRBJ2-7 | TRBV24-1 | - | - | CATSGMREEFPSYEQYF | TGTGCCACCAGTGGCATGCGAGAGGAATTCCCTTCCTACGAGCAGTACTTC
TRBJ2-3 | TRBV7-8 | TRBD2 | - | CASSLGATSGSTDTQYF | TGTGCCAGCAGCTTAGGCGCTACTAGCGGATCCACAGATACGCAGTATTTT
TRBJ1-3 | TRBV6-6 | - | - | CASSSRLGNTIYF | TGTGCCAGCAGTTCGCGTCTTGGAAACACCATATATTTT
TRBJ2-3 | TRBV20-1 | TRBD2 | - | CSARRGSGGDTQYF | TGCAGTGCTAGGAGGGGGAGCGGGGGAGATACGCAGTATTTT
TRBJ2-1 | TRBV5-5 | - | few | CASSLTVRINEQFF | TGTGCCAGCAGCTTGACTGTCAGAATCAATGAGCAGTTCTTC
TRBJ1-5 | TRBV12-3/TRBV12-4 | - | few | CASSRQAWGLPQHF | TGTGCCAGCAGCAGACAGGCCTGGGGGTTGCCCCAGCATTTT
TRBJ2-7 | TRBV7-2 | - | - | CASSVSGPSYEQYF | TGTGCCAGCAGCGTGAGCGGACCTTCCTACGAGCAGTACTTC
TRBJ2-1 | TRBV28 | - | - | CASSCAPTNEQFF | TGTGCCAGCAGTTGTGCCCCCACCAATGAGCAGTTCTTC
TRBJ2-1 | TRBV11-2 | - | - | CASSWVPRGSYNEQFF | TGTGCCAGCAGCTGGGTCCCGAGGGGATCCTACAATGAGCAGTTCTTC
TRBJ1-5 | TRBV3-1 | TRBD1 | - | CASSQGQGNNQPQHF | TGTGCCAGCAGCCAAGGACAGGGGAACAATCAGCCCCAGCATTTT
TRBJ2-5 | TRBV20-1 | - | - | CSARRQIQETQYF | TGCAGTGCTAGGCGACAGATCCAAGAGACCCAGTACTTC
TRBJ2-5 | TRBV30 | - | few | CAWSSAGSQETQYF | TGTGCCTGGTCATCGGCGGGGTCGCAAGAGACCCAGTACTTC
TRBJ2-3 | TRBV5-4 | - | - | CVSSLKTGHGDTQYF | TGTGTCAGCAGCTTGAAGACGGGGCACGGAGATACGCAGTATTTT
TRBJ1-4 | TRBV15 | - | - | CATSRDTGTAEKLFF | TGTGCCACCAGCAGAGACACTGGGACGGCCGAAAAACTGTTTTTT
TRBJ2-2 | TRBV12-5 | TRBD2 | - | CASIAGAAGELFF | TGTGCTAGTATAGCGGGGGCTGCCGGGGAGCTGTTTTTT
TRBJ2-7 | TRBV7-2 | TRBD2 | few | CASSQTPITGLGYEQYF | TGTGCCAGCAGCCAGACCCCGATTACAGGACTAGGGTACGAGCAGTACTTC
TRBJ1-5 | TRBV30 | - | - | CAWSVSGASNQPQHF | TGTGCCTGGAGTGTGTCTGGGGCAAGCAATCAGCCCCAGCATTTT
TRBJ2-1 | TRBV4-3 | TRBD1 | - | CASSQSPDRYNEQFF | TGCGCCAGCAGCCAATCCCCGGACAGGTACAATGAGCAGTTCTTC
TRBJ1-2 | TRBV7-9 | - | few | CASSLLLTETGYGYTF | TGTGCCAGCAGCTTATTGCTGACCGAAACGGGCTATGGCTACACCTTC
TRBJ2-5 | TRBV7-9 | - | few | CASSPGTLVQETQYF | TGTGCCAGCAGTCCCGGGACATTAGTTCAAGAGACCCAGTACTTC
TRBJ2-1 | TRBV24-1 | - | few | CATSDPTEGDNEQFF | TGTGCCACCAGTGATCCCACCGAAGGGGACAATGAGCAGTTCTTC
TRBJ2-7 | TRBV2 | TRBD1 | few | CASSEAWKTGGTMYEQYF | TGTGCCAGCAGTGAAGCCTGGAAAACAGGGGGCACGATGTACGAGCAGTACTTC
TRBJ2-7 | TRBV25-1 | - | few | CASSEVGDHEQYF | TGTGCCAGCAGTGAGGTCGGGGACCACGAGCAGTACTTC
TRBJ2-1 | TRBV14 | - | - | CASSQDPSSCNEQFF | TGTGCCAGCAGCCAGGACCCGAGCTCCTGCAATGAGCAGTTCTTC
TRBJ2-5 | TRBV20-1 | TRBD2 | - | CSATSGRPNEQYF | TGCAGTGCTACTAGCGGGAGGCCGAATGAGCAGTACTTC
TRBJ2-5 | TRBV28 | TRBD1 | few | CASSSTLQGMAETQYF | TGTGCCAGCAGTTCTACCTTACAGGGGATGGCAGAGACCCAGTACTTC
TRBJ2-3 | TRBV20-1 | TRBD2 | few | CSADRTSGGADTQYF | TGCAGTGCTGATCGGACTAGCGGAGGGGCAGATACGCAGTATTTT
TRBJ2-1 | TRBV19 | - | few | CASSSSYYNEQFF | TGTGCCAGTAGTTCCTCATACTACAATGAGCAGTTCTTC
TRBJ2-3 | TRBV9 | - | - | CASSEGEFLGGADTQYF | TGTGCCAGCAGCGAGGGGGAGTTCTTGGGTGGCGCAGATACGCAGTATTTT
TRBJ2-2 | TRBV2 | - | - | CASEPGHIRSNTGELFF | TGTGCCAGCGAGCCTGGACACATACGTTCGAACACCGGGGAGCTGTTTTTT